This T cell receptor beta chain was sequenced during a study of shared clonotypes between healthy human individuals. Study background: Donor ages ranged 18 to 49 years: a couple of women, a few men.

The germline gives CDR1 ENHRY, CDR2 SYGVKD. Trimming removed 2 bases at V and 0 bases at J, with 7 bases between. The CDR3 spans 14 residues. Running of the assay took place at deep level. TCRdb keeps only in-frame clones here, not all; method: immunoSEQ multiplex PCR. Among around 750,000 clones listed, around 72% were seen once. The sequence was collected from a young woman in good health. The sequenced sample was memory CD4+ T cells sorted from blood. The subset was: CD45RA-negative fraction. V gene TRBV10-3 combines with J gene TRBJ2-5, with D maybe TRBD2 (6 bases). The CDR3: CAISEGGNQETQYF. In nucleotides, the CDR3 is TGTGCCATCAGTGAGGGGGGGAACCAAGAGACCCAGTACTTC.